This entry lists 11 T cell receptor beta chains sequenced from one sample in a study of naive CD8 T cells in extremely preterm neonates. Cord blood came from elective full-term cesareans at about 37-43 weeks without labor or membrane rupture. Data came from immunoSEQ multiplex PCR; TCRdb stores just in-frame clones and leaves some out. The sample comprises 7,000 to 9,500 clones, 92% of which are singletons, and approximately 0.49% rests with the top ten. The specimen sequenced was naive CD8+ T cells from cord blood. These receptors were obtained from a newborn in good health.

This clone was detected only once. This rearrangement joins TRBV4-3 to TRBJ2-1; D perhaps matches TRBD1 (6 bases). The CDR3 spans 14 residues. V lost 1 base and J 4 bases, leaving 8 bases between the germline ends. Per germline, CDR1 LGHNA and CDR2 YSLEER. The CDR3 coding sequence is TGCGCCAGCAGCCAAGGCGGACAGTACAATGAGCAGTTCTTC. Encoded protein: CASSQGGQYNEQFF.

The V gene is TRBV6-1, the J gene TRBJ2-3; 9 nucleotides match TRBD1. J gave up 4 bases and V 4 bases, and 9 bases lay outside the gene matches. This CDR3 comprises 16 residues. Germline-derived CDR1 and CDR2 are MNHNS and SASEGT. Here the CDR3 reads CASSASGTGPPDTQYF. DNA for the CDR3: TGTGCCAGCAGTGCCTCCGGGACAGGGCCGCCAGATACGCAGTATTTT.

The chain links TRBV11-3 to TRBJ2-1, with 9 bases matching TRBD1. The ends lost 5 bases at V and 4 bases at J; junction bases unmatched: 3. Germline CDR1 is SGHNT and CDR2 is YENEEA. This CDR3 is built from 14 residues. The CDR3 region has the DNA TGTGCCAGCAGCGCCGGGACAGGGTACAATGAGCAGTTCTTC. It yields the protein CASSAGTGYNEQFF. The entire variable domain, with the rest obtained from reference TRBV11-3 and TRBJ2-1, is as follows: EAGVVQSPRYKIIEKKQPVAFWCNPISGHNTLYWYLQNLGQGPELLIRYENEEAVDDSQLPKDRFSAERLKGVDSTLKIQPAELGDSAVYLCASSAGTGYNEQFFGPGTRLTVL.

The V gene is TRBV4-1, the J gene TRBJ2-5; D perhaps matches TRBD2 (6 bases). This CDR3 contains 15 residues. Germline assignment: CDR1 MGHRA and CDR2 YSYEKL. The V gene lost 0 bases and the J gene lost 5 bases, with 13 bases spanning the gap. The CDR3 region has the DNA TGCGCCAGCAGCCAAGATCCGGGAGTATGGGAGACCCAGTACTTC. This gives the protein CASSQDPGVWETQYF.

The rearrangement uses TRBV7-6 and TRBJ2-1, with TRBD1 matching 7 bases. Germline loops: CDR1 SGHVS, CDR2 FNYEAQ. The length of the CDR3 is 17 residues. Losses at the gene ends were 0 bases for V and 7 bases for J; bases not matched to a gene: 12. The CDR3: CASSLAPDRKLGNEQFF. As DNA, the CDR3 is TGTGCCAGCAGCTTAGCCCCGGACAGGAAGTTGGGAAATGAGCAGTTCTTC.

A single count supports this clone. J is TRBJ1-5 and V is TRBV6-6; tentative D call: TRBD1 (5 bases). This CDR3 contains 14 residues. The V end was cut by 8 bases, the J end by 3 bases, with 14 bases between. Germline-derived CDR1 and CDR2 are MNHNY and SVGAGI (reference sequence). CDR3 coding DNA: TGTGCCAGCGGCCTTAACAGGAACAATCAGCCCCAGCATTTT. It yields the protein CASGLNRNNQPQHF.

This chain links TRBV9 with TRBJ2-1; D is unclear. CDR3 length: 13 amino acids. Germline V gene sequence: CDR1 SGDLS, CDR2 YYNGEE. V was cut by 0 bases and J by 4 bases, with 5 bases left in between. CDR3: CASSVELYNEQFF. Here the CDR3 DNA reads TGTGCCAGCAGCGTAGAACTGTACAATGAGCAGTTCTTC.

The chain combines TRBV7-9 with TRBJ1-6, with 7 bases identical to TRBD1. CDR3 size: 14 residues. V was pared by 4 bases and J by 7 bases, with 4 bases of the junction left unmatched. Germline CDR1 SEHNR, CDR2 FQNEAQ (reference sequence). Here the CDR3 reads CASSSTGKNSPLHF. In DNA form, the CDR3 reads TGTGCCAGCAGCTCGACAGGGAAGAATTCACCCCTCCACTTT.

The genes are TRBV5-1 and TRBJ2-6, with D possibly TRBD1 on 6 matching bases. Germline values: CDR1 SGHRS, CDR2 YFSETQ. Trimming stripped 4 bases from V and 0 bases from J, with 17 bases between. This CDR3 has 18 residues. The chain's CDR3 is CASSPQGPFSSGANVLTF. The CDR3 DNA sequence: TGCGCCAGCAGCCCGCAGGGGCCCTTCAGCTCTGGGGCCAACGTCCTGACTTTC.

The gene calls are TRBV4-1 and TRBJ2-3; 8 bases fit TRBD2. J lost 1 base, V lost 2 bases, and 2 bases had no gene match. CDR3 length: 15 amino acids. Germline CDR1 MGHRA, CDR2 YSYEKL. CDR3 in DNA: TGCGCCAGCAGCCAAAAGACTAGCGGCACAGATACGCAGTATTTT. Its protein product is CASSQKTSGTDTQYF.

This clone was counted a single time. The chain uses TRBV5-1 and TRBJ1-1; possibly TRBD1 for D (5 bases). Germline lookup yields CDR1 SGHRS and CDR2 YFSETQ. The CDR3 is made up of 15 amino acids. Trimming removed 0 bases at V and 9 bases at J, with 18 bases between. For the CDR3, the DNA is TGCGCCAGCAGCTTGGATGGTACGTGGACAAGGCAAGCTTTCTTT. Its protein product is CASSLDGTWTRQAFF.